Listed here are 3 T cell receptor beta chains from one sample, sequenced in a study of metastatic and nonmetastatic thyroid tumors. No patient had received any treatment before thyroid surgery. TCRdb re-called clones via MiXCR from the PCR reads. The table has several thousand clones, over 12% seen once. Sample: blood. The receptors derive from a female donor with papillary thyroid cancer or a benign thyroid nodule (not recorded which). Some clones in this sample may be carry-over from other donors' samples.

This clone was found a few times. CDR3 sequence: CASSYSGADEQFF. CDR3 DNA: TGTGCCAGCAGTTACTCAGGGGCGGATGAGCAGTTCTTC. The chain combines TRBV6-6 with TRBJ2-1, with TRBD1 as a possible D gene (5 bases). The CDR3 covers 13 residues. The V end was cut by 0 bases, the J end by 8 bases, with 8 bases between. Germline values: CDR1 MNHNY, CDR2 SVGAGI (reference sequence).

This clone has at least ten counts. The rearrangement links TRBV14 to TRBJ2-1, with a weak D call TRBD2 (5 bases). Looked up from germline, CDR1 is SGHDN and CDR2 is FVKESK. CDR3 size: 13 residues. V was cut by 1 base and J by 7 bases, with 8 bases left in between. This chain's CDR3 is CASSQVRGNEQFF. As DNA, the CDR3 is TGTGCCAGCAGCCAAGTAAGAGGGAATGAGCAGTTCTTC.

Details on this clone: This may be a read error, as it is one base from a much larger clone. This rearrangement joins TRBV7-9 to TRBJ1-1, with TRBD1 as a possible D gene (5 bases). The V end was cut by 4 bases, the J end by 3 bases, with 15 bases between. The CDR3 spans 15 residues. Germline V CDR1 and CDR2: SEHNR, FQNEAQ (reference sequence). The chain's CDR3 is CASSSSGAGHTEAFF. In DNA form, the CDR3 reads TGTGCCAGCAGCTCCAGCGGGGCGGGGCACACTGAAGCTTTCTTT.